This T cell receptor (beta chain) stems from a study of blood T cell repertoires in COVID-19. Study-wide background: The analysed material was cDNA or gDNA that came from T cells, B-cell-depleted T cells, or PBMCs.

Germline lookup yields CDR1 LGHNA and CDR2 YSLEER. V gave up 3 bases and J gave up 8 bases; unmatched junction bases: 5. This CDR3 comprises 16 residues. This clone has a single count. This table comes from immunoSEQ multiplex PCR, and its TCRdb copy is limited to in-frame clones, with some not included. The sample consists of 18,000 or so clones, 80% of them appearing once. The V call is TRBV4-3, the J call TRBJ2-3; 16 bases line up with TRBD2. The receptor's source is an elderly man with acute or convalescent COVID-19. Sequenced sample: peripheral blood. Written as DNA, the CDR3 is TGCGCCAGCAGCCAGGGACTAGCGGGGGGGTTCGGTACGCAGTATTTT. Encoded protein: CASSQGLAGGFGTQYF.